This TCR beta chain was recorded in a study of identifying expanded T cells in peripheral blood. The study's findings and limits: Variance in clone template counts between approximately 2-week samples significantly increased with total template count across all healthy donors.

Concerning this clone: Antigen: not known.

Repertoires were generated with immunoSEQ multiplex PCR, while TCRdb's copy carries only in-frame clones and drops some. The sample lists about 130,000 clones, 70% to 90% occurring once. The ends were cut back, 4 bases at V and 0 bases at J, with 10 bases in the middle. Germline V gene lookup returns CDR1 MRHNA and CDR2 SNTAGT. The CDR3 consists of 14 residues. The chain joins TRBV6-4 to TRBJ2-7; a weak D match, TRBD1 (5 bases). Material: blood. The clonotype comes from a person between 18 and 75 years old in good health. The CDR3 DNA sequence: TGTGCCAGCAGTGTAAGGCAGGGCTCCTACGAGCAGTACTTC. Translation gives CASSVRQGSYEQYF.